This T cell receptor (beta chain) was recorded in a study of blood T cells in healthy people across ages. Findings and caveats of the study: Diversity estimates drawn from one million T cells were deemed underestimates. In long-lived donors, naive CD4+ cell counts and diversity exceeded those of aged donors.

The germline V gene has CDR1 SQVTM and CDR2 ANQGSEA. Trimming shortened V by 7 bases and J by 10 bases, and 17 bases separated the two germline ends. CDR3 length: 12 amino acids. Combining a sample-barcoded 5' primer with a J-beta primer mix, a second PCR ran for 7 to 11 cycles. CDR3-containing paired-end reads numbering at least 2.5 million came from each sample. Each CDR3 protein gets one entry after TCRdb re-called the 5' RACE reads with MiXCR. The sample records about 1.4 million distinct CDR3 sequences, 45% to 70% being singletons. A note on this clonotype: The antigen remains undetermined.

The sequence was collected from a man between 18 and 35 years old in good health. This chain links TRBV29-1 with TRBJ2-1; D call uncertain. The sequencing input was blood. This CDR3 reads CSALFGRTEQFF. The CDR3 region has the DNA TGCAGCGCCCTCTTCGGACGGACCGAGCAGTTCTTC.